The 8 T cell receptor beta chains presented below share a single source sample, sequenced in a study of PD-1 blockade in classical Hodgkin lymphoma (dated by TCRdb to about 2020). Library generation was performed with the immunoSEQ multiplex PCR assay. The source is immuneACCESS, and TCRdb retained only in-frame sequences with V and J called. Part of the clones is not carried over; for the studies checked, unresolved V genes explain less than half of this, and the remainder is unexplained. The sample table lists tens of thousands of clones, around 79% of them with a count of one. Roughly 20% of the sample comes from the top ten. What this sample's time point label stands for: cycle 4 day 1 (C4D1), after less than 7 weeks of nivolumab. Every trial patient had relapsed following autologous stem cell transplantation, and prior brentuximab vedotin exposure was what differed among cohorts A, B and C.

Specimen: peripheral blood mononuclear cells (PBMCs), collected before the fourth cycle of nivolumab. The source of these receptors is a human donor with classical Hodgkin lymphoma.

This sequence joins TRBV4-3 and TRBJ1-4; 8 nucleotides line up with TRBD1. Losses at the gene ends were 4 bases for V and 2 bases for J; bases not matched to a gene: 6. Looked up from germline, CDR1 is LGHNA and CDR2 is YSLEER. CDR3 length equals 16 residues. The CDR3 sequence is CASSRTGHTTNEKLFF. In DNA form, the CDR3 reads TGCGCCAGCAGCCGGACAGGGCATACGACTAATGAAAAACTGTTTTTT.

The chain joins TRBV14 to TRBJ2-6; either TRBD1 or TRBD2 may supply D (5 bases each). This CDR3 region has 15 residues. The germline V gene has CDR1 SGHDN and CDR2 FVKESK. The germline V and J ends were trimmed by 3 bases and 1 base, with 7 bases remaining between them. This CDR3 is CASSQGRSGANVLTF. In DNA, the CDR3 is TGTGCCAGCAGCCAGGGACGGTCTGGGGCCAACGTCCTGACTTTC.

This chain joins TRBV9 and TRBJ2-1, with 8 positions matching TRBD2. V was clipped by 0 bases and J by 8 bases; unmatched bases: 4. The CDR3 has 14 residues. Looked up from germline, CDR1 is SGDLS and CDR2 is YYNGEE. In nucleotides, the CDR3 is TGTGCCAGCAGCGTAGGTGCGCGGGGGGATGAGCAGTTCTTC. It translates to CASSVGARGDEQFF.

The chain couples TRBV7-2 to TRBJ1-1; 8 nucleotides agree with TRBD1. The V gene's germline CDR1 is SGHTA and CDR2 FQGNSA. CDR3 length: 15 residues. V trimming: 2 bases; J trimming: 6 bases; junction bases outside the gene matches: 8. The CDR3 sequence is CASSLNAGGVAEAFF. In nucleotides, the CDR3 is TGTGCCAGCAGCTTAAATGCAGGGGGCGTAGCTGAAGCTTTCTTT.

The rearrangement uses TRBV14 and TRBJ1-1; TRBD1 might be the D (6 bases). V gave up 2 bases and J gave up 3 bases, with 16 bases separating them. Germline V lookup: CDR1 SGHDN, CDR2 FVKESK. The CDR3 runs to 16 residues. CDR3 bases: TGTGCCAGCAGCCAACGCCTAGGGGGGGTTTACACTGAAGCTTTCTTT. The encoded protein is CASSQRLGGVYTEAFF.

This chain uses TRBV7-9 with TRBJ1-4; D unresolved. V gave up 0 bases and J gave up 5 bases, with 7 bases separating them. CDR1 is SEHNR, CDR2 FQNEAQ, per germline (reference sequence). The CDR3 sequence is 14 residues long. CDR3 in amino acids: CASSLASGNEKLFF. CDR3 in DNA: TGTGCCAGCAGCTTAGCTAGCGGGAATGAAAAACTGTTTTTT.

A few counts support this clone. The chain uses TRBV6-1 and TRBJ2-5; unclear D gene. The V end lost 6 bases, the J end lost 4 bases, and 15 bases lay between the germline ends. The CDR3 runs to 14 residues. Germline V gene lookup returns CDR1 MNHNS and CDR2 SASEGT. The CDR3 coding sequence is TGTGCCAGCAGCTCCATAGAGGAAGTAGAGACCCAGTACTTC. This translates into CASSSIEEVETQYF.

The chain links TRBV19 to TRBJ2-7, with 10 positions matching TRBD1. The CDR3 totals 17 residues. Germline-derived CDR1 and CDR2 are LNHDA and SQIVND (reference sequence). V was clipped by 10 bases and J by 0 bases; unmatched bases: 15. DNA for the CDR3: TGTGCCACACGAGATCCGGGACAGGGGAAGGGCTCCTACGAGCAGTACTTC. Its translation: CATRDPGQGKGSYEQYF.